This TCR beta chain stems from a study of blood T cells in healthy people across ages. Study summary: Researchers report that template switching captured about one barcoded beta molecule per two T cells.

The CDR3 totals 14 residues. Germline CDR1 and CDR2: SGHDN and FVKESK. With a J-beta primer mix and a sample-barcoded 5' primer, a second PCR ran about 6 to 11 cycles. In TCRdb, the 5' RACE reads were re-called with MiXCR into one record per CDR3 protein. In the table there are 600,000 to 850,000 distinct CDR3 sequences, around a quarter of which are singletons. This sample also appeared in a second study, on T cells of mothers and their children. That study adds: For each mother, over 10 million TCR beta CDR3 reads were obtained, and for each child, a few million.

The origin of this receptor is a boy aged 5-17 years in good health. The chain links TRBV14 to TRBJ2-5; 12 bases agree with TRBD1. Matching the DNA end better, TRBJ2-7 makes the J call doubtful. Sequences were obtained from blood. CDR3 loop: CASSRGTGGHEQYF. Written as DNA, the CDR3 is TGTGCCAGCAGCCGGGGGACAGGGGGCCACGAGCAGTACTTC.